Presented here are 5 T cell receptor beta chains from one specimen sequenced in a study of blood T cell repertoires in COVID-19. Profiled with immunoSEQ multiplex PCR; TCRdb holds only in-frame clones, not every one. The table has about 76,000 clones, 70% to 90% seen once; the top ten hold around 7.9%. The sequencing input was peripheral blood. These receptors came from a man under 40 with acute or convalescent COVID-19.

CDR3 bases: TGTGCCACCAGCAGAGCATGGGGGGCTGAAGCTTTCTTT. Protein: CATSRAWGAEAFF. V and J are TRBV15 and TRBJ1-1; a possible D gene is TRBD1 (5 bases). V shed 1 base and J shed 6 bases, with 9 bases lying between them. CDR3 length: 13 residues. From germline, CDR1 is LNHNV and CDR2 YYDKDF (reference sequence).

CDR3 nucleotides: TGTGCCAGCAGCCTACAGTTAAGTGCCTACGAGCAGTACTTC. Translating it yields CASSLQLSAYEQYF. The chain combines TRBV5-6 with TRBJ2-7; no clear D gene. This CDR3 is built from 14 residues. Trimming removed 4 bases at V and 2 bases at J, with 13 bases between. Germline-derived CDR1 and CDR2 are SGHDT and YYEEEE.

The J gene is TRBJ2-5, the V gene TRBV30; TRBD2 agrees at 12 bases. CDR3 length equals 15 residues. V gave up 3 bases and J gave up 2 bases; unmatched junction bases: 4. CDR1 and CDR2 from the germline V gene are GTSNPN and SVGIG (reference sequence). CDR3 protein: CAWRYGLAGQETQYF. The CDR3, as DNA: TGTGCCTGGAGGTATGGACTAGCGGGACAAGAGACCCAGTACTTC.

This chain joins TRBV12-5 and TRBJ2-1, with 11 bases identical to TRBD2. The CDR3 is 17 amino acids. Germline loops: CDR1 LGHNT, CDR2 FRNRAP. V dropped 0 bases and J dropped 6; count of bases not matched to a gene: 7. In nucleotides, the CDR3 is TGTGCTAGTGGTTTGGTTTTGGGGACTAGCGGCACCAATGAGCAGTTCTTC. Amino acid sequence: CASGLVLGTSGTNEQFF. Full variable domain (remainder filled in from reference TRBV12-5 and TRBJ2-1): DARVTQTPRHKVTEMGQEVTMRCQPILGHNTVFWYRQTMMQGLELLAYFRNRAPLDDSGMPKDRFSAEMPDATLATLKIQPSEPRDSAVYFCASGLVLGTSGTNEQFFGPGTRLTVL.

The CDR3 coding sequence is TGCAGCGTTGTGGACAAGGACGCGCAGTATTTT. It encodes CSVVDKDAQYF. The chain combines TRBV29-1 with TRBJ2-3; a possible D gene is TRBD1 (5 bases). Between the trimmed V and J ends, which lost 4 bases and 10 bases, there was a span of 12 bases. The CDR3 has 11 residues. Germline V gene lookup returns CDR1 SQVTM and CDR2 ANQGSEA.